This TCR beta chain was obtained from a study of T cell responses to AZD1222 COVID-19 vaccine. Germline CDR1 and CDR2: SNHLY and FYNNEI. The CDR3 is made up of 13 amino acids. The junction had 2 bases not matched to a gene; V was cut back by 4 bases and J by 5 bases. Here immunoSEQ multiplex PCR was the method, and the copy in TCRdb shows in-frame clones only, minus some. In the table there are 95,000 to 100,000 clones, 88% of which are singletons. This specimen was peripheral blood, taken 28 days after the second AZD1222 dose. The V and J genes are TRBV2 and TRBJ2-5; 9 positions agree with TRBD2. The sequence was obtained from an adult who received the AZD1222 COVID-19 vaccine. The CDR3 spells CASSGLAAETQYF. CDR3 in DNA: TGTGCCAGCAGTGGACTAGCGGCGGAGACCCAGTACTTC.